The rows below give T cell receptor beta chains drawn from one sample of a study of CD8 T cells in ankylosing spondylitis. A single record per CDR3 protein comes from TCRdb applying MiXCR to the 5' RACE reads. The sample includes a few hundred thousand distinct CDR3 sequences, less than 10% of them seen just once. Material: blood, either unsorted or a sorted T cell fraction (not recorded which). These TCRs come from a male donor with ankylosing spondylitis. The CDR3 runs from the conserved cysteine through the conserved F or W. A D gene is named only where the DNA matches it firmly. Clone size appears in some rows only: once, few, many, or a class for an expanded clone.

>TRBJ2-7|TRBV18|TRBD2|many
CASSRTSGPYEQYF
TGTGCCAGCTCAAGGACTAGCGGGCCATACGAGCAGTACTTC
>TRBJ1-2|TRBV12-3/TRBV12-4|.|many
CASSWSFDFQGYTF
TGTGCCAGCAGTTGGTCCTTTGATTTTCAGGGCTACACCTTC
>TRBJ2-7|TRBV3-1|.|many
CASSQERFSYEQYF
TGTGCCAGCAGCCAAGAACGATTTTCCTACGAGCAGTACTTC
>TRBJ2-1|TRBV10-3|TRBD2|few
CAIRGLGNEQFF
TGTGCCATCAGAGGACTAGGCAATGAGCAGTTCTTC
>TRBJ1-2|TRBV18|TRBD1|.
CASSPIEGQGGYGYTF
TGTGCCAGCTCACCAATCGAAGGACAGGGCGGCTATGGCTACACCTTC
>TRBJ1-1|TRBV27|.|many
CASSLRGSTEAFF
TGTGCCAGCAGTTTAAGAGGGTCCACTGAAGCTTTCTTT
>TRBJ2-7|TRBV7-9|.|few
CASSPWTENYEQYF
TGTGCCAGCAGCCCCTGGACGGAAAACTACGAGCAGTACTTC
>TRBJ2-2|TRBV9|.|many
CASSVGKLGGTGELFF
TGTGCCAGCAGCGTAGGCAAACTAGGAGGCACCGGGGAGCTGTTTTTT
>TRBJ2-7|TRBV6-5|.|few
CASSSAAAHSFYEQYF
TGTGCCAGCAGTTCGGCGGCAGCGCATTCATTCTACGAGCAGTACTTC
>TRBJ2-5|TRBV11-2|TRBD1|.
CASSLGDRYQETQYF
TGTGCCAGCAGCCTAGGGGACAGGTACCAAGAGACCCAGTACTTC
>TRBJ2-7|TRBV12-5|.|many
CASVGNSYEQYF
TGTGCTAGTGTCGGGAACTCCTACGAGCAGTACTTC
>TRBJ2-2|TRBV7-9|.|few
CASSRDGPITGELFF
TGTGCCAGCAGCAGGGACGGTCCTATCACCGGGGAGCTGTTTTTT
>TRBJ1-4|TRBV3-1|.|.
CASSHFAAEEKLLF
TGTGCCAGCAGCCATTTCGCAGCGGAGGAAAAACTGTTATTT
>TRBJ2-5|TRBV9|TRBD1|.
CASSVGTGSGETQYF
TGTGCCAGCAGCGTAGGGACAGGGTCTGGGGAGACCCAGTACTTC
>TRBJ2-2|TRBV7-9|.|few
CASHEEVGGAGELFF
TGTGCCAGCCATGAGGAAGTAGGAGGGGCCGGGGAGCTGTTTTTT
>TRBJ2-1|TRBV11-3|.|few
CASSQGGTRYNEQFF
TGTGCCAGCAGCCAGGGGGGGACCCGCTACAATGAGCAGTTCTTC
>TRBJ2-1|TRBV24-1|.|many
CATSDPSVGYNEQFF
TGTGCCACCAGTGACCCTAGCGTGGGCTACAATGAGCAGTTCTTC
>TRBJ2-3|TRBV20-1|.|many
CSARGSSGRTDTQYF
TGCAGTGCTAGAGGCAGTAGCGGCCGCACAGATACGCAGTATTTT
>TRBJ2-1|TRBV11-2|TRBD2|many
CASSPGTRGYNEQFF
TGTGCCAGCAGCCCAGGGACTAGGGGATACAATGAGCAGTTCTTC
>TRBJ1-5|TRBV19|.|few
CASSISDNNQPQHF
TGTGCCAGTAGTATTTCGGACAACAATCAGCCCCAGCATTTT
>TRBJ2-5|TRBV11-2|TRBD2|few
CASSLVGTSGSGGQETQYF
TGTGCCAGCAGCTTAGTAGGGACTAGCGGGAGCGGCGGGCAAGAGACCCAGTACTTC
>TRBJ2-2|TRBV3-1|.|many
CASSPPRAGRGNTGELFF
TGTGCCAGCAGCCCTCCCCGGGCGGGGCGAGGGAACACCGGGGAGCTGTTTTTT
>TRBJ1-3|TRBV6-1|.|.
CASSEALSGNTIYF
TGTGCCAGCAGTGAAGCCCTCTCTGGAAACACCATATATTTT
>TRBJ2-2|TRBV6-1|.|.
CASSPFTNTGELFF
TGTGCCAGCAGTCCCTTTACGAACACCGGGGAGCTGTTTTTT
>TRBJ2-7|TRBV28|TRBD1|.
CASSSQDRGLLYEQYF
TGTGCCAGCAGTTCCCAAGACAGGGGGCTTCTTTACGAGCAGTACTTC
>TRBJ1-2|TRBV20-1|.|many
CSPFSGDYGYTF
TGCAGTCCATTCTCGGGGGACTATGGCTACACCTTC
>TRBJ2-2|TRBV12-3/TRBV12-4|TRBD2|few
CASRVAGENTGELFF
TGTGCCAGCAGGGTAGCGGGAGAGAACACCGGGGAGCTGTTTTTT
>TRBJ2-2|TRBV14|.|many
CASSQDPGFNTGELFF
TGTGCCAGCAGCCAAGATCCGGGCTTCAACACCGGGGAGCTGTTTTTT
>TRBJ2-1|TRBV15|.|many
CATSRESLYRQFAPNEQFF
TGTGCCACCAGCAGAGAAAGTCTATATAGACAGTTTGCCCCCAATGAGCAGTTCTTC
>TRBJ2-1|TRBV6-1|TRBD2|.
CASSARLAGVNEQFF
TGTGCCAGCAGTGCTAGACTAGCGGGAGTCAATGAGCAGTTCTTC
>TRBJ2-1|TRBV28|TRBD2|many
CASSLPGTSGRIPYNEQFF
TGTGCCAGCAGTTTACCCGGGACTAGCGGGAGGATTCCCTACAATGAGCAGTTCTTC
>TRBJ2-7|TRBV6-5|TRBD2|few
CASSYSRAGAYEQYF
TGTGCCAGCAGTTACTCAAGGGCGGGGGCCTACGAGCAGTACTTC
>TRBJ2-7|TRBV7-2|TRBD2|.
CASTLSAGDSYEQYF
TGTGCCAGCACCCTCAGTGCGGGAGATTCGTACGAGCAGTACTTC
>TRBJ1-3|TRBV12-3/TRBV12-4|.|few
CASSLDGGASSGNTIYF
TGTGCCAGCAGTTTAGACGGAGGGGCCAGCTCTGGAAACACCATATATTTT
>TRBJ1-4|TRBV5-6|.|many
CASSLEEEKLFF
TGTGCCAGCAGCTTGGAAGAGGAAAAACTGTTTTTT
>TRBJ2-3|TRBV5-1|TRBD2|.
CASSPGLAGLVPDTQYF
TGCGCCAGCAGCCCGGGACTAGCGGGATTGGTACCAGATACGCAGTATTTT
>TRBJ1-6|TRBV9|.|few
CASSETGGISPLHF
TGTGCCAGCAGCGAAACAGGAGGTATTTCACCCCTCCACTTT
>TRBJ2-3|TRBV6-2/TRBV6-3|TRBD1|few
CASNDRGLTDTQYF
TGTGCCAGCAACGACAGGGGGCTGACAGATACGCAGTATTTT
>TRBJ2-7|TRBV27|.|.
CASSLGPVAVVYEQYF
TGTGCCAGCAGTTTAGGCCCCGTGGCGGTTGTATACGAGCAGTACTTC
>TRBJ2-7|TRBV7-8|.|few
CASSTRTETYEQYF
TGTGCCAGCAGCACCCGGACAGAGACCTACGAGCAGTACTTC
>TRBJ2-1|TRBV6-4|.|.
CASSGEASSYNEQFF
TGTGCCAGCAGTGGTGAAGCGTCCTCCTACAATGAGCAGTTCTTC
>TRBJ1-1|TRBV5-1|.|few
CASSLVQGWNTEAFF
TGCGCCAGCAGCTTGGTACAGGGATGGAACACTGAAGCTTTCTTT
>TRBJ2-5|TRBV11-2|TRBD2|.
CASSFMREKETQYF
TGTGCCAGCAGCTTTATGCGGGAGAAAGAGACCCAGTACTTC
>TRBJ1-5|TRBV28|TRBD1|many
CASLQGRSQHF
TGTGCCAGTTTACAGGGGCGATCCCAGCATTTT
>TRBJ2-7|TRBV14|.|few
CASSQVRTVAYEQYF
TGTGCCAGCAGCCAAGTTCGGACCGTCGCCTACGAGCAGTACTTC
>TRBJ1-3|TRBV5-1|.|.
CASSGTTGNTIYF
TGCGCCAGCAGCGGGACAACTGGAAACACCATATATTTT
>TRBJ2-1|TRBV28|TRBD1|.
CASSSRTGRQFF
TGTGCCAGCAGTTCACGGACAGGGAGGCAGTTCTTC
>TRBJ2-3|TRBV20-1|.|few
CSALPGHHTDTQYF
TGCAGTGCCCTACCGGGACATCACACAGATACGCAGTATTTT
>TRBJ2-1|TRBV11-1|TRBD1|many
CASSLWTGNNEQFF
TGTGCCAGCAGCCTCTGGACAGGGAACAATGAGCAGTTCTTC
>TRBJ2-7|TRBV7-2|.|.
CASSSGSWRGEQYF
TGTGCCAGCAGCTCTGGTAGTTGGCGAGGCGAGCAGTACTTC
>TRBJ1-6|TRBV6-1|.|many
CAGSQNYNSPLHF
TGTGCCGGTTCTCAAAACTATAATTCACCCCTCCACTTT
>TRBJ2-3|TRBV19|.|.
CASPRNSTDTQYF
TGTGCCAGTCCTCGGAATTCCACAGATACGCAGTATTTT
>TRBJ2-1|TRBV4-1|.|.
CASSRVNKQFF
TGCGCCAGCAGTCGAGTCAATAAGCAGTTCTTC